These 10 T cell receptor beta chains were sequenced from one sample in a study of prognosis after radiotherapy for stage I lung cancer. Multiplex PCR, run in two rounds, amplified TCR beta CDR3 from genomic DNA. TRBV and TRBJ genes each had their own specific primers in first-round PCR. TCRdb fed the multiplex PCR reads into MiXCR, producing one record per CDR3 protein. Of 17,000 or so distinct CDR3 sequences listed, 25% to 35% are singletons. This specimen consisted of PBMCs, obtained before or after stereotactic body radiation therapy (not recorded which). The receptors come from a donor at least 50 years old with non-small cell lung cancer.

This clonotype was detected many times. This chain connects TRBV2 to TRBJ2-3, with D perhaps matching TRBD1 or TRBD2 (5 bases each). The CDR3 covers 17 residues. The germline V and J ends were trimmed by 5 bases and 2 bases, with 20 bases remaining between them. CDR1 SNHLY and CDR2 FYNNEI come from the germline V gene. The CDR3 loop is CASSMQGPTPPTDTQYF. The CDR3 DNA is TGTGCCAGCAGTATGCAGGGACCAACGCCGCCCACAGATACGCAGTATTTT.

Concerning this clonotype: Sequence at one end of the junction differs from germline and may be a read error. The gene calls are TRBV5-1 and TRBJ2-3; 7 bases fit TRBD2. In germline, CDR1 is SGHRS, CDR2 YFSETQ. This CDR3 has 16 residues. CDR3 sequence: CSSSLVGGTITDTQYF. Written as DNA, the CDR3 is TGCTCCAGCAGCTTGGTTGGCGGGACTATCACAGATACGCAGTATTTT.

This clonotype has ten or more counts. V usage is TRBV7-9 and J usage is TRBJ2-7; D tentatively reads TRBD1 or TRBD2 (5 bases each). The germline gives CDR1 SEHNR, CDR2 FQNEAQ (reference sequence). This CDR3 has 14 amino acids. The ends were cut back, 4 bases at V and 3 bases at J, with 13 bases in the middle. CDR3 bases: TGTGCCAGCAGCTCGGGACCCCCTGACTACGAGCAGTACTTC. Residues: CASSSGPPDYEQYF.

This clonotype was counted only a few times. A much larger clonotype is one base distant, so this may be a read error. The rearrangement links TRBV6-1 to TRBJ1-1; no clear D gene. Germline values: CDR1 MNHNS, CDR2 SASEGT. V lost 11 bases to trimming and J lost 7 bases, with 23 bases between them. There are 14 residues in the CDR3. The CDR3 reads CASSPATSRGEAFF. The CDR3 DNA sequence: TGTGCCTCCTCCCCCGCAACAAGCCGGGGTGAAGCTTTCTTT.

A note on this clonotype: This may stem from a read error, because a much larger clone lies one nucleotide away. J is TRBJ1-1 and V is TRBV28, with D unclear. The germline V gene has CDR1 MDHEN and CDR2 SYDVKM. V was clipped by 1 base and J by 5 bases, with 11 bases between them. The CDR3 is 14 amino acids. The CDR3 spells CASSLYGPTTEAFF. In DNA, the CDR3 is TGTGCCAGCAGTTTATACGGCCCTACGACTGAAGCTTTCTTT. The full variable domain, in which reference TRBV28 and TRBJ1-1 provide the parts outside the CDR3, is DVKVTQSSRYLVKRTGEKVFLECVQDMDHENMFWYRQDPGLGLRLIYFSYDVKMKEKGDIPEGYSVSREKKERFSLILESASTNQTSMYLCASSLYGPTTEAFFGQGTRLTVV.

This clonotype was found many times. The chain links TRBV12-3 or TRBV12-4 to TRBJ1-1; 9 positions match TRBD1. CDR3 length: 14 residues. The J segment lost 3 bases and the V segment lost 4 bases, leaving 3 bases of the junction unmatched. The DNA for the CDR3 is TGTGCCAGCAGTTCAAGGACAGGGGACACTGAAGCTTTCTTT. It codes for CASSSRTGDTEAFF.

Ten or more counts support this clonotype. This chain's CDR3 is CASSLYGAGNTGELFF. The CDR3 nucleotides are TGTGCCAGCAGTTTATACGGGGCGGGGAACACCGGGGAGCTGTTTTTT. V gene TRBV28 combines with J gene TRBJ2-2; D could derive from TRBD1 or TRBD2 (5 bases each). The CDR3 runs 16 residues. Germline V gene sequence: CDR1 MDHEN, CDR2 SYDVKM. V was trimmed by 1 base and J by 1 base, leaving 10 bases between them.

Many counts were recorded for this clonotype. The V gene is TRBV7-8, the J gene TRBJ2-1; D unclear. The germline V gene encodes CDR1 SGHVS and CDR2 FQNEAQ. The CDR3 has 12 amino acids. V shed 0 bases and J shed 16 bases, with 13 bases lying between them. CDR3 amino acids: CASSLAGERHFF. The CDR3 region has the DNA TGTGCCAGCAGCTTAGCTGGGGAACGGCATTTCTTC.

Comments on this clonotype: A single base is all that separates this from a far larger clone, so a read error is likely. The CDR3 DNA reads TGTGCCAGCAGTAAGGACCCAGGCTCCGACAATGAGAAGTTCTTC. It encodes CASSKDPGSDNEKFF. The rearrangement links TRBV28 to TRBJ2-4; D remains unclear. Germline assignment: CDR1 MDHEN and CDR2 SYDVKM. The CDR3 spans 15 residues. The variable domain in full, completed from reference TRBV28 and TRBJ2-4, reads DVKVTQSSRYLVKRTGEKVFLECVQDMDHENMFWYRQDPGLGLRLIYFSYDVKMKEKGDIPEGYSVSREKKERFSLILESASTNQTSMYLCASSKDPGSDNEKFFGAGTRLSVL.

On this clonotype: A clone one base away is much larger, so this may be a read error. The chain employs TRBV3-1 and TRBJ2-5; 7 bases are shared with TRBD1. V was pared by 4 bases and J by 2 bases, with 13 bases of the junction left unmatched. Germline V gene sequence: CDR1 LGHDT, CDR2 YNNKEL (reference sequence). The CDR3 contains 17 residues. The CDR3 spells CASSLAVGTAFQETQYF. CDR3 in DNA: TGTGCCAGCAGCCTAGCAGTAGGGACAGCGTTTCAAGAGACCCAGTACTTC.